This is a list of T cell receptor beta chains from one sample in a study of CD8+CD57+ T cells in acquired aplastic anemia. TCRdb reanalysed the reads using MiXCR and keeps one entry per CDR3 protein. The sample has about 470,000 distinct CDR3 sequences; around 32% are singletons. Input material: sorted CD4+, CD8+, or CD8+CD57+ T cells (not recorded which) from PBMCs. The receptors stem from a human donor with aplastic anemia. CDR3s include the opening cysteine and the closing phenylalanine or tryptophan. D genes are given only for firm matches. Expanded clones are given a class, and other clones once, few, many or no size at all.

clone_size j_call d_call v_call cdr3_nt cdr3_aa
many TRBJ1-5 TRBD1 TRBV10-3 TGTGCCATCAGTAAAGTAGACAGGGGCAGCAATCAGCCCCAGCATTTT CAISKVDRGSNQPQHF
NA TRBJ1-6 TRBD1 TRBV5-1 TGCGCCAGCAGCTCAGGGACAGGGGGCGTTGGATCACCCCTCCACTTT CASSSGTGGVGSPLHF
NA TRBJ2-1 NA TRBV5-1 TGCGCCAGCAGCCGGGACCACAATGAGCAGTTCTTC CASSRDHNEQFF
many TRBJ2-7 TRBD1 TRBV7-2 TGTGCCAGCAGCTTACGTACAGGGGGCGCGTACGAGCAGTACTTC CASSLRTGGAYEQYF
few TRBJ2-5 NA TRBV20-1 TGCAGTGCTAGGATACAGGCGGAGACCCAGTACTTC CSARIQAETQYF
NA TRBJ2-6 NA TRBV5-1 TGCGCCAGCAACTCGAGGAGTAGTTCCTCTGGGGCCAACGTCCTGACTTTC CASNSRSSSSGANVLTF
many TRBJ2-7 NA TRBV20-1 TGCAGTGCTAGGTCAGGGGTGGGCTCCTACGAGCAGTACTTC CSARSGVGSYEQYF
many TRBJ1-1 NA TRBV29-1 TGCAGCGTTGAAGACGCGGGGAAGGCTTTCTTT CSVEDAGKAFF
many TRBJ1-2 NA TRBV5-1 TGCGCCAGCAGCCTGGATTTGCATCGGGGCTACACCTTC CASSLDLHRGYTF
NA TRBJ2-7 NA TRBV6-5 TGTGCCAGCAGTTACGGACACGACTACGAGCAGTACTTC CASSYGHDYEQYF
NA TRBJ1-1 NA TRBV12-3/TRBV12-4 TGTGCCAGCAGTATTCAGGGATTCGACACTGAAGCTTTCTTT CASSIQGFDTEAFF
NA TRBJ2-7 NA TRBV7-6 TGTGCCAGCAGCTTAGCCTCTGGGGTTTCCTCCTACGAGCAGTACTTC CASSLASGVSSYEQYF
NA TRBJ2-1 TRBD2 TRBV10-3 TGTGCCATCGGAACCACTAGCGGCCGGTACAATGAGCAGTTCTTC CAIGTTSGRYNEQFF
NA TRBJ2-5 NA TRBV30 TGTGCCTGGACTATGGGGAACGGGCTGACCCAGTACTTC CAWTMGNGLTQYF
few TRBJ2-1 TRBD1 TRBV14 TGTGCCAGCAGCCAAATATTACAGGGGGCGAACAATGAGCAGTTCTTC CASSQILQGANNEQFF
NA TRBJ2-1 TRBD1 TRBV11-2 TGTGCCAGCAGCCTAACCGGACAGGCGAGCTATGAGCAGTTCTTC CASSLTGQASYEQFF
NA TRBJ1-1 NA TRBV20-1 TGCAGTGCTAGGGCACAGCTGAACACTGAAGCTTTCTTT CSARAQLNTEAFF
many TRBJ2-7 NA TRBV20-1 TGCAGTGCATTAGACCGGGGCCCCTACGAGCAGTACTTC CSALDRGPYEQYF
many TRBJ2-3 NA TRBV9 TGTGCCAGCAGCGCCCGCCGCACAGATACGCAGTATTTT CASSARRTDTQYF
NA TRBJ1-1 TRBD1 TRBV29-1 TGCAGCGTTGACGGACAGGGAGACACTGAAGCTTTCTTT CSVDGQGDTEAFF
many TRBJ1-5 NA TRBV12-3/TRBV12-4 TGTGCCAGCAGTCTAACAGATAGCAATCAGCCCCAGCATTTT CASSLTDSNQPQHF
NA TRBJ2-7 NA TRBV12-3/TRBV12-4 TGTGCCAGCAGCCTCAACCAAGGCGGCCGGTTTGACGGTCCGTACGGGCAGTACTTC CASSLNQGGRFDGPYGQYF
NA TRBJ1-1 TRBD1 TRBV29-1 TGCAGCGTTCGGGACAGGAACCCCACTGAAGCTTTCTTT CSVRDRNPTEAFF
NA TRBJ2-5 TRBD2 TRBV11-3 TGTGCCAGCAGCTTAGGCGCGGGGGGGCCGATCGGAGAGACCCAGTACTTC CASSLGAGGPIGETQYF
many TRBJ1-2 TRBD1 TRBV10-3 TGTGCCATCTCAGGGGGCGCGGACTATGGCTACACCTTC CAISGGADYGYTF
few TRBJ1-5 NA TRBV5-1 TGCGCCAGCAGCCCCGGTCGGGGATTCCGCAATCAGCCCCAGCATTTT CASSPGRGFRNQPQHF
NA TRBJ2-7 NA TRBV30 TGTGCCTGGTCCGCAGGACAGTACTACGAGCAGTACTTC CAWSAGQYYEQYF
NA TRBJ2-1 TRBD2 TRBV10-2 TGCGCCAGCAGTGAGGGGACTAGTTCTAGTGAGCAGTTCTTC CASSEGTSSSEQFF
few TRBJ2-1 TRBD2 TRBV24-1 TGTGCCACCAGTGACCCACTAGCGGGAGCCCTCAGCAATGAGCAGTTCTTC CATSDPLAGALSNEQFF
few TRBJ2-7 TRBD2 TRBV20-1 TGCAGTGCTAGGGAAGCGGGAGTAAAGTACGAGCAGTACTTC CSAREAGVKYEQYF
NA TRBJ2-5 NA TRBV4-1 TGCGCCAGCAGCCAAGAATTAGGAGCTAGCGAAGGGGGGAGGGAGACCCAGTACTTC CASSQELGASEGGRETQYF
NA TRBJ2-7 TRBD2 TRBV29-1 TGCAGCGTTGAGGGAGTGGCGGGAGGGACCTACGAGCAGTACTTC CSVEGVAGGTYEQYF
NA TRBJ1-6 TRBD1 TRBV28 TGTGCCAGCACCGAGGGACAGGGGAATTCACCCCTCCACTTT CASTEGQGNSPLHF
NA TRBJ2-1 NA TRBV12-3/TRBV12-4 TGTGCCAGCATGCTTTGGCCGGACAATGAGCAGTTCTTC CASMLWPDNEQFF
NA TRBJ1-4 NA TRBV10-3 TGTGCCATCAGTGAGTCTAACAATGGAAAACTGTTTTTT CAISESNNGKLFF
many TRBJ2-5 TRBD1 TRBV7-2 TGTGCCAGCAGCGAGGACAGGGGGGAGACCCAGTACTTC CASSEDRGETQYF
NA TRBJ2-7 TRBD1 TRBV15 TGTGCCACCAGCAGGGCAGGGGGACCAATGGGGCAGTACTTC CATSRAGGPMGQYF
few TRBJ2-7 TRBD1 TRBV13 TGTGCCAGCAGCCGTGAGACAGGGAAAGGCGAGCAGTACTTC CASSRETGKGEQYF
NA TRBJ1-2 NA TRBV10-2 TGTGCCAGCAGTGAAGCCCAGGACGGCTATGGCTACACCTTC CASSEAQDGYGYTF
many TRBJ1-2 NA TRBV25-1 TGTGCCAGCTCGGCAGCTAACTATGGCTACACCTTC CASSAANYGYTF
few TRBJ2-1 NA TRBV20-1 TGCAGTGCTAGAGATTTCGGCAATGAGCAGTTCTTC CSARDFGNEQFF
few TRBJ1-6 NA TRBV6-1 TGTGCCAGCAGATATGCCCTGGGACACCGAAAATCACCCCTCCACTTT CASRYALGHRKSPLHF
NA TRBJ1-5 TRBD1 TRBV28 TGTGCCAGCAGTTTGCAGGGGGCTCATCAGCCCCAGCATTTT CASSLQGAHQPQHF
NA TRBJ1-2 NA TRBV27 TGTGCCAGCAGTTTTGTGCCACGGAGGGAAGTTGACTACACCTTC CASSFVPRREVDYTF
few TRBJ1-4 NA TRBV19 TGTGCCAGTGCCCGTTGGGGCTCCGATGAAAAACTGTTTTTT CASARWGSDEKLFF
NA TRBJ2-2 NA TRBV2 TGTGCCAGCTCCTCCTGGGACCAGGGGACCGGGGAGCTGTTTTTT CASSSWDQGTGELFF
many TRBJ2-7 TRBD1 TRBV25-1 TGTGCCAGCGGGGGACAGGGGAGGCACGAGCAGTACTTC CASGGQGRHEQYF
NA TRBJ1-2 TRBD1 TRBV12-5 TGTGCTAGTGGTTTGGGGACAGGGGGCTATGAGTACTATGGCTACACCTTC CASGLGTGGYEYYGYTF
NA TRBJ2-1 NA TRBV6-2/TRBV6-3 TGTGCCAGCAGTTACTCGGGGACAGAGCAGTTCTTC CASSYSGTEQFF
NA TRBJ2-1 NA TRBV2 TGTGCCAGCAGCGGGACGTCTAGCTCCTACAATGAGCAGTTCTTC CASSGTSSSYNEQFF
NA TRBJ2-3 NA TRBV5-6 TGTGCCAGCAACCCGACTAGGGTTACAGATACGCAGTATTTT CASNPTRVTDTQYF
NA TRBJ2-3 NA TRBV4-2 TGTGCCAGCAGCCTGTTGAGTTATTCTGATACGCAGTATTTT CASSLLSYSDTQYF
NA TRBJ2-7 NA TRBV25-1 TGTGCCAGCAGTGAAACAGTTCGTGATCAGGCGGTCCACTACGAGCAGTACTTC CASSETVRDQAVHYEQYF
NA TRBJ1-4 NA TRBV20-1 TGCAGTGCACTGGGACCGAATGAAAAACTGTTTTTT CSALGPNEKLFF
NA TRBJ2-2 NA TRBV19 TGTGCCAGTAGTATGCGAAGGAGGAACACCGGGGAGCTGTTTTTT CASSMRRRNTGELFF
NA TRBJ1-5 NA TRBV2 TGTGCCAGCAGTGAAGGGGAGGAGCAGTCCCAGCATTTT CASSEGEEQSQHF
few TRBJ1-1 TRBD1 TRBV6-5 TGTGCCAGCAGTTACTCGACAGGGTGGAATGAAGCTTTCTTT CASSYSTGWNEAFF
many TRBJ2-7 NA TRBV15 TGTGCCACCAGCAGAGACAGGACGTCCTACGAGCAGTACTTC CATSRDRTSYEQYF
NA TRBJ2-3 TRBD2 TRBV19 TGTGCCAGCACTAGCGGGAACACAGATACGCAGTATTTT CASTSGNTDTQYF